This entry lists 27 T cell receptor beta chains sequenced from one sample in a study of T cell responses to AZD1222 COVID-19 vaccine. The table came from immunoSEQ multiplex PCR; TCRdb's copy has only in-frame clones and leaves some out. Of 70,000 to 85,000 clones in the sample, 86% are singletons; the top ten hold about 2.7%. The sequences come from peripheral blood, collected on day 0 of AZD1222 vaccination. These receptors were obtained from an adult in good health.

V and J are TRBV11-3 and TRBJ1-1, with D hard to call. The germline V gene encodes CDR1 SGHNT and CDR2 YENEEA. The CDR3 loop spans 13 amino acids. V lost 1 base and J 1 base, leaving 4 bases between the germline ends. CDR3 DNA sequence: TGTGCCAGCAGCTTAGCAGAGAACACTGAAGCTTTCTTT. This codes for CASSLAENTEAFF.

V is TRBV9 and J is TRBJ1-1, with TRBD1 matching over 8 bases. The CDR3 is 15 amino acids. Germline CDR1 and CDR2: SGDLS and YYNGEE. Trimming cost V 0 bases and J 12 bases; bases outside gene matches: 13. The CDR3 here is CASSVVTQTHRGSFF. CDR3 bases: TGTGCCAGCAGCGTAGTCACCCAAACCCACAGGGGGTCTTTCTTT.

The chain couples TRBV7-8 to TRBJ1-3; 7 nucleotides match TRBD1. The CDR3 runs 13 residues. J was trimmed by 6 bases and V by 5 bases; bases with no gene match: 4. Germline V gene data show CDR1 as SGHVS and CDR2 as FQNEAQ. CDR3 sequence: CASSVTGENTIYF. The CDR3 DNA is TGTGCCAGCAGCGTAACAGGGGAAAACACCATATATTTT.

This clone was detected only once. The chain employs TRBV7-6 and TRBJ2-7; D not certain. CDR1 is SGHVS and CDR2 is FNYEAQ in the germline V gene. V was shortened by 5 bases and J by 4 bases, with 18 bases between the two germline ends. This CDR3 spans 15 amino acids. The DNA for the CDR3 is TGTGCCAGCAGCCCCCAGCGTATGGGCGGATACGAGCAGTACTTC. This gives the protein CASSPQRMGGYEQYF.

The chain uses TRBV11-2 and TRBJ1-6; D not certain. Germline V gene data show CDR1 as SGHAT and CDR2 as FQNNGV. The CDR3 is made up of 14 amino acids. V was cut by 3 bases and J by 7 bases, with 10 bases left in between. In nucleotides, the CDR3 is TGTGCCAGCAGCTTTTCTCACAGCAATTCACCCCTCCACTTT. Translated, it gives CASSFSHSNSPLHF. Full variable domain (missing parts from reference TRBV11-2 and TRBJ1-6): EAGVAQSPRYKIIEKRQSVAFWCNPISGHATLYWYQQILGQGPKLLIQFQNNGVVDDSQLPKDRFSAERLKGVDSTLKIQPAKLEDSAVYLCASSFSHSNSPLHFGNGTRLTVT.

The chain links TRBV5-1 to TRBJ2-2, with D possibly TRBD2 on 6 matching bases. This CDR3 contains 15 residues. Between the trimmed V and J ends, which lost 5 bases and 3 bases, there was a span of 14 bases. Germline V gene lookup returns CDR1 SGHRS and CDR2 YFSETQ. CDR3 sequence (DNA): TGCGCCAGCAGTATGGGGCGGGGAGACACCGGGGAGCTGTTTTTT. It is translated as CASSMGRGDTGELFF.

The V and J genes are TRBV11-3 and TRBJ2-1; 14 bases align to TRBD2. J lost 0 bases, V lost 4 bases, and 5 bases had no gene match. CDR1 is SGHNT and CDR2 is YENEEA in the germline V gene. The CDR3 contains 18 residues. The CDR3 sequence: CASSYGTSGSHSYNEQFF. The CDR3 DNA follows: TGTGCCAGCAGCTACGGGACTAGCGGGAGTCACTCCTACAATGAGCAGTTCTTC.

V is TRBV6-5 and J is TRBJ1-5; a weak D match, TRBD1 (5 bases). The CDR3 covers 14 residues. Trimming stripped 6 bases from V and 7 bases from J, with 16 bases between. Germline V CDR1 and CDR2: MNHEY, SVGAGI. The CDR3 nucleotides read TGTGCCAGCAGCGGGGGGTTGTTACGACAGCCCCAGCATTTT. It specifies CASSGGLLRQPQHF.

CDR3 bases: TGTGCCAGCAGGGGACCGGGACAGAGGGTGGAAGGAAACACCATATATTTT. Protein sequence: CASRGPGQRVEGNTIYF. The gene calls are TRBV6-4 and TRBJ1-3, with 7 bases matching TRBD1. Germline V gene data show CDR1 as MRHNA and CDR2 as SNTAGT. V gave up 6 bases and J gave up 4 bases; unmatched junction bases: 15. This CDR3 has 17 amino acids.

The chain has TRBV18 and TRBJ1-5; 7 positions agree with TRBD1. This CDR3 comprises 13 residues. V was pared by 5 bases and J by 7 bases, with 5 bases of the junction left unmatched. Germline V gene lookup returns CDR1 KGHSH and CDR2 LQKENI. The CDR3 spells CASSWNRGQPQHF. The CDR3 nucleotides are TGTGCCAGCTCATGGAACAGGGGACAGCCCCAGCATTTT.

V is TRBV5-1 and J is TRBJ2-7, with TRBD1 as a possible D gene (6 bases). The CDR3 covers 14 residues. The V end was cut by 7 bases, the J end by 4 bases, with 18 bases between. Per the germline V gene, CDR1 is SGHRS and CDR2 is YFSETQ. In DNA form, the CDR3 reads TGCGCCAGCGGCCGGGACAAAGGGGGTTACGAGCAGTACTTC. It codes for CASGRDKGGYEQYF.

The chain uses TRBV7-9 and TRBJ2-7; TRBD2 agrees at 13 bases. J lost 6 bases, V lost 4 bases, and 15 bases had no gene match. In germline, CDR1 is SEHNR, CDR2 FQNEAQ (reference sequence). The CDR3 consists of 18 residues. As DNA, the CDR3 is TGTGCCAGCAGCTCCCCCCCTGGACTAGCGGGAGTCTTGACCGAGCAGTACTTC. Translating it yields CASSSPPGLAGVLTEQYF.

The V gene is TRBV5-1, the J gene TRBJ1-4; 7 bases match TRBD1. Germline CDR1 reads SGHRS; CDR2 reads YFSETQ. V dropped 3 bases and J dropped 4; count of bases not matched to a gene: 9. There are 16 residues in the CDR3. The CDR3 DNA reads TGCGCCAGCAGCTCGAGACAGGGCAGGAATAATGAAAAACTGTTTTTT. It is translated as CASSSRQGRNNEKLFF.

The V and J genes are TRBV19 and TRBJ1-5; weak D call: TRBD1 (6 bases). There are 13 residues in the CDR3. The V end was cut by 3 bases, the J end by 5 bases, with 8 bases between. Germline V gene data show CDR1 as LNHDA and CDR2 as SQIVND (reference sequence). CDR3 sequence: CASSMGADQPQHF. For the CDR3, the DNA is TGTGCCAGTAGTATGGGGGCGGATCAGCCCCAGCATTTT.

The chain combines TRBV5-5 with TRBJ1-1; 8 nucleotides align to TRBD1. Germline lookup yields CDR1 SGHKS and CDR2 YYEKEE (reference sequence). V gave up 1 base and J gave up 4 bases; unmatched junction bases: 3. CDR3 length: 14 amino acids. Here the CDR3 DNA reads TGTGCCAGCAGCTTGACCACAGGGGGCACTGAAGCTTTCTTT. This gives the protein CASSLTTGGTEAFF.

The J gene is TRBJ2-7, the V gene TRBV28; D is undetermined. In germline, CDR1 is MDHEN, CDR2 SYDVKM. Trimming pared 2 bases from V and 9 bases from J, leaving 20 bases between. This CDR3 has 15 residues. The CDR3 DNA is TGTGCCAGCAGTTTAGGTCCGGGCGGATTATCCCGGCAGTACTTC. Translation: CASSLGPGGLSRQYF.

This chain connects TRBV9 to TRBJ2-2, with 8 bases fitting TRBD2. Germline values: CDR1 SGDLS, CDR2 YYNGEE. The length of the CDR3 is 14 residues. V lost 4 bases, J lost 8 bases, and 7 bases stayed unmatched. CDR3 in DNA: TGTGCCAGCAGCCCCGGGAGGGCGGCGGGGGAGCTGTTTTTT. It specifies CASSPGRAAGELFF.

V gene TRBV6-5 combines with J gene TRBJ1-2; 9 positions match TRBD1. The trim removed 6 bases at V and 6 bases at J, leaving 5 bases unmatched. Germline assignment: CDR1 MNHEY and CDR2 SVGAGI. This CDR3 spans 13 amino acids. The CDR3 is CASSRTGANGYTF. The CDR3 bases are TGTGCCAGCAGCCGGACAGGGGCTAATGGCTACACCTTC.

The chain is built from TRBV27 and TRBJ1-5; D perhaps matches TRBD1 (5 bases). Germline CDR1 reads MNHEY; CDR2 reads SMNVEV (reference sequence). The V end was cut by 5 bases, the J end by 5 bases, with 10 bases between. The CDR3 is made up of 13 amino acids. The CDR3 reads CASSHDRYQPQHF. The CDR3 coding sequence is TGTGCCAGCAGTCACGACAGATATCAGCCCCAGCATTTT.

V usage is TRBV25-1 and J usage is TRBJ2-5; unclear D gene. This CDR3 contains 14 residues. V was shortened by 3 bases and J by 2 bases, with 10 bases between the two germline ends. Looked up from germline, CDR1 is MGHDK and CDR2 is SYGVNS. The CDR3 reads CASSDSAAQETQYF. The CDR3 DNA follows: TGTGCCAGCAGTGATTCGGCAGCGCAAGAGACCCAGTACTTC.

This rearrangement joins TRBV5-1 to TRBJ1-6; 8 bases fit TRBD1. V trimming: 4 bases; J trimming: 9 bases; junction bases outside the gene matches: 9. The CDR3 runs to 15 residues. CDR1 SGHRS and CDR2 YFSETQ come from the germline V gene. The CDR3 loop reads CASSATGVVGSPLHF. The DNA for the CDR3 is TGCGCCAGCAGCGCGACAGGGGTCGTTGGTTCACCCCTCCACTTT.

The chain recombines TRBV12-3 or TRBV12-4 with TRBJ2-7; a possible D gene is TRBD2 (5 bases). Trimming took off 6 bases at V and 4 bases at J, with 7 bases between the two ends. This CDR3 is 11 amino acids long. CDR3 amino acids: CASRRRYEQYF. The CDR3, as DNA: TGTGCCAGCAGGCGGAGGTACGAGCAGTACTTC.

V and J are TRBV3-1 (or the pseudogene TRBV3-2) and TRBJ1-5, with unresolved D. Trimming took 3 bases from V and 1 from J, leaving 1 base between them. The CDR3 is 12 residues long. Germline loops: CDR1 LGHDT, CDR2 YNNKEL (reference sequence). CDR3 bases: TGTGCCAGCAGCCAGAGCAATCAGCCCCAGCATTTT. Amino acids: CASSQSNQPQHF.

The chain's CDR3 is CASSGIGQGAQPQHF. The CDR3 region has the DNA TGTGCCAGCAGCGGAATCGGGCAGGGGGCCCAGCCCCAGCATTTT. The chain combines TRBV27 with TRBJ1-5, with 8 nucleotides matching TRBD1. The CDR3 is made up of 15 amino acids. With V trimmed by 6 bases and J by 7 bases, 11 bases remained unmatched. Germline CDR1 MNHEY, CDR2 SMNVEV (reference sequence).

The chain employs TRBV2 and TRBJ2-2; D is undetermined. Germline CDR1 reads SNHLY; CDR2 reads FYNNEI. V lost 0 bases and J lost 2, with 7 bases in between. This CDR3 region has 15 residues. CDR3 loop: CASSEAPYNTGELFF. CDR3 bases: TGTGCCAGCAGTGAAGCCCCGTATAACACCGGGGAGCTGTTTTTT.

The chain combines TRBV11-2 with TRBJ1-4; the match to TRBD1 covers 8 bases. Trimming took 5 bases from V and 7 from J; bases not matched to a gene: 6. Germline values: CDR1 SGHAT, CDR2 FQNNGV. CDR3 length equals 14 residues. The CDR3 coding sequence is TGTGCCAGCAGCGATGACAGGGGTCGTGAAAAACTGTTTTTT. Protein product: CASSDDRGREKLFF.

The sample holds one count of this clone. This chain links TRBV7-2 with TRBJ2-7; 7 nucleotides line up with TRBD2. V lost 4 bases, J lost 2 bases, and 2 bases stayed unmatched. The CDR3 is 13 amino acids. From germline, CDR1 is SGHTA and CDR2 FQGNSA. The CDR3 region is CASSYGGAYEQYF. The CDR3 DNA follows: TGTGCCAGCAGCTATGGGGGGGCCTACGAGCAGTACTTC.